Listed below are T cell receptor beta chains from one sample, sequenced in a study of blood T cell repertoires in COVID-19. Method: immunoSEQ multiplex PCR; TCRdb's copy keeps in-frame clones and lacks some. The table lists under 300,000 clones, about 85% of them singletons. The sample comprised peripheral blood. All receptors come from a man aged 25 to 45 who had recovered from COVID-19. CDR3s include the opening cysteine and the closing phenylalanine or tryptophan. The order of the fields is D gene, V gene, J gene, CDR3 DNA, CDR3 protein. A D gene is named only where the DNA matches it firmly.

>TRBD2|TRBV2|TRBJ2-4
TGTGCCAGCAGAGAGAGACTAGCGGGGGGTAAAAACATTCAGTACTTC
CASRERLAGGKNIQYF
>NA|TRBV4-1|TRBJ2-7
TGCGCCAGCAGCCAAGGGGACACCCGGACCTACGAGCAGTACTTC
CASSQGDTRTYEQYF
>NA|TRBV18|TRBJ2-5
TGTGCCAGCTCATCCCAACAGGGTAGAGAGACCCAGTACTTC
CASSSQQGRETQYF
>NA|TRBV28|TRBJ1-2
TGTGCCAGCGGGCAGGGGCCAGCTAACTATGGCTACACCTTC
CASGQGPANYGYTF
>NA|TRBV9|TRBJ1-1
TGTGCCAGCAGCCCCGACCGGGGACTTTACACTGAAGCTTTCTTT
CASSPDRGLYTEAFF
>TRBD1|TRBV27|TRBJ1-1
TGTGCCAGCAGATTGACAGGGACCATGAACACTGAAGCTTTCTTT
CASRLTGTMNTEAFF
>NA|TRBV12-3/TRBV12-4|TRBJ1-6
TGTGCCAGCAGTTTGGCGGCGGGCTCACCCCTCCACTTT
CASSLAAGSPLHF
>TRBD1|TRBV5-1|TRBJ1-1
TGCGCCAGCAGCCGGACAGGGGGGAACACTGAAGCTTTCTTT
CASSRTGGNTEAFF
>NA|TRBV9|TRBJ2-5
TGTGCCAGCAGCGTAGCTTCCGGAGGAAACCGGGAGACCCAGTACTTC
CASSVASGGNRETQYF
>TRBD2|TRBV5-1|TRBJ2-1
TGCGCCAGCAGCTTGAACGGGGGGGCCTACAATGAGCAGTTCTTC
CASSLNGGAYNEQFF
>NA|TRBV6-5|TRBJ2-5
TGTGCCAGCAGTTACGGTACAGGGTTAAGGGAGACCCAGTACTTC
CASSYGTGLRETQYF
>NA|TRBV4-1|TRBJ1-4
TGCGCCAGCAGCCCCCATTCTGGCCACCAGGATGAAAAACTGTTTTTT
CASSPHSGHQDEKLFF
>NA|TRBV4-1|TRBJ1-1
TGCGCCAGCAGCCAAGCCCCTTCAGGTTACGGCGCTGAAGCTTTCTTT
CASSQAPSGYGAEAFF
>TRBD1|TRBV25-1|TRBJ1-2
TGTGCCAGCAGTGAACCTAGACAGGGGAACTATGGCTACACCTTC
CASSEPRQGNYGYTF
>TRBD1|TRBV5-1|TRBJ2-7
TGCGCCAGCAGCAGTCGACAGGGGGAATCCTACGAGCAGTACTTC
CASSSRQGESYEQYF
>NA|TRBV5-6|TRBJ2-7
TGTGCCAGCAGCCTAGCCTACGAGCAGTACTTC
CASSLAYEQYF